The 20 T cell receptor beta chains in this list originate from one sample, sequenced in a study of shared clonotypes between healthy human individuals. Sequencing was performed with immunoSEQ multiplex PCR; in TCRdb, only in-frame clones are kept and a portion is missing. The sample contains about 1.1 million clones, 75% to 85% of which appear only once. Sample: memory CD4+ T cells from PBMCs. The subset denotes: CD45RA-negative fraction. These receptors originate from a man younger than 35 in good health. Some clones in this sample may be carry-over from other donors' samples.

The genes are TRBV2 and TRBJ1-5; D not resolved. This CDR3 contains 15 residues. Germline V gene lookup returns CDR1 SNHLY and CDR2 FYNNEI. The germline V and J ends were trimmed by 7 bases and 0 bases, with 13 bases remaining between them. DNA for the CDR3: TGTGCCAGCAAGTGGTCCGGGAATAGCAATCAGCCCCAGCATTTT. This sequence encodes CASKWSGNSNQPQHF.

The CDR3 loop reads CASSVTSPGGPETQYF. DNA for the CDR3: TGTGCCAGCAGTGTAACCTCCCCGGGAGGGCCGGAGACCCAGTACTTC. This chain connects TRBV2 to TRBJ2-5; 8 bases agree with TRBD2. The CDR3 is 16 residues long. Looked up from germline, CDR1 is SNHLY and CDR2 is FYNNEI. The junction had 12 bases not matched to a gene; V was cut back by 4 bases and J by 5 bases.

The genes are TRBV7-2 and TRBJ1-2; D gene ambiguous. The CDR3 length is 14 residues. Germline values: CDR1 SGHTA, CDR2 FQGNSA. The ends were cut back, 1 base at V and 1 base at J, with 7 bases in the middle. CDR3 in DNA: TGTGCCAGCAGCTTAGGAGAATTTAACTATGGCTACACCTTC. Amino acids: CASSLGEFNYGYTF.

The chain joins TRBV2 to TRBJ2-7; no clear D gene. Germline CDR1 SNHLY, CDR2 FYNNEI. V lost 5 bases and J 4 bases, leaving 15 bases between the germline ends. The length of the CDR3 is 14 residues. CDR3 in amino acids: CASSLRVTFYEQYF. The CDR3 coding sequence is TGTGCCAGCAGTCTCCGGGTCACCTTTTACGAGCAGTACTTC.

This rearrangement joins TRBV18 to TRBJ2-7, with no clear D. V shed 2 bases and J shed 3 bases, with 11 bases lying between them. The CDR3 loop spans 14 amino acids. CDR1 KGHSH and CDR2 LQKENI come from the germline V gene. The CDR3 is CASSPARQVYEQYF. The CDR3 DNA is TGTGCCAGCTCACCAGCCAGGCAAGTCTACGAGCAGTACTTC.

The chain is built from TRBV11-3 and TRBJ1-1, with 7 bases that match TRBD1. CDR3 length: 13 residues. Trimming at V came to 5 bases and at J to 1 base, leaving 1 base not matched to a gene. Germline CDR1 reads SGHNT; CDR2 reads YENEEA. CDR3 amino acids: CASSRTGNTEAFF. CDR3 sequence (DNA): TGTGCCAGCAGCCGGACAGGGAACACTGAAGCTTTCTTT.

V and J are TRBV18 and TRBJ2-1; D unclear. This CDR3 comprises 14 residues. V lost 1 base, J lost 4 bases, and 8 bases lay in between. The germline V gene has CDR1 KGHSH and CDR2 LQKENI. The CDR3 coding sequence is TGTGCCAGCTCACCACTTGGGGATTACAATGAGCAGTTCTTC. Translating gives CASSPLGDYNEQFF.

Remarks on this clone: This may arise from a read error, as a much more abundant clone is one base away. The genes are TRBV7-2 and TRBJ1-5, with a weak D call TRBD1 (6 bases). This CDR3 is built from 13 residues. CDR1 and CDR2 from the germline V gene are SGHTA and FQGNSA. The V and J ends lost 1 base and 5 bases respectively, with 6 bases between them. The CDR3 coding sequence is TGTGCCAGCAGCTTAGACAGGGATCAGCCCCAGCATTTT. It codes for CASSLDRDQPQHF.

The chain links TRBV6-6 to TRBJ2-7, with a tentative D call TRBD1 (5 bases). V lost 7 bases to trimming and J lost 3 bases, with 16 bases between them. Germline-derived CDR1 and CDR2 are MNHNY and SVGAGI (reference sequence). The length of the CDR3 is 14 residues. The CDR3 loop is CASTKQGWGYEQYF. The CDR3 DNA follows: TGTGCCAGCACAAAGCAGGGTTGGGGCTACGAGCAGTACTTC.

Written as DNA, the CDR3 is TGTGCCAGCAGCAGTACTACCTTCACAGATACGCAGTATTTT. It specifies CASSSTTFTDTQYF. V gene TRBV5-6 combines with J gene TRBJ2-3; no definite D call. The CDR3 is 14 amino acids. CDR1 is SGHDT, CDR2 YYEEEE, per germline. Trimming left V 4 bases short and J 2 bases short, with 11 bases between.

This chain connects TRBV10-3 to TRBJ1-5, with D uncertain. Germline V gives CDR1 ENHRY, CDR2 SYGVKD. The CDR3 has 14 amino acids. V lost 0 bases to trimming and J lost 2 bases, with 5 bases between them. The CDR3 DNA sequence: TGTGCCATCAGTGAGTCTGTTGGCAATCAGCCCCAGCATTTT. This sequence encodes CAISESVGNQPQHF.

A remark on this clone: Just one base apart from a much larger clone, this may be a read error. The V gene is TRBV30, the J gene TRBJ2-6, with TRBD1 matching over 7 bases. From germline, CDR1 is GTSNPN and CDR2 SVGIG (reference sequence). There are 19 residues in the CDR3. V shed 3 bases, J shed 3 bases, and the junction held 17 bases outside the gene matches. The CDR3: CAWSAVGQSPFLGANVLTF. The CDR3 bases are TGTGCCTGGAGCGCCGTGGGACAGTCGCCTTTCCTTGGGGCCAACGTCCTGACTTTC.

About this clone itself: The sample holds other DNA sequences that translate to the same CDR3. The chain's CDR3 is CASFGETQYF. The CDR3 DNA reads TGTGCCAGCTTCGGAGAGACCCAGTACTTC. The chain joins TRBV2 to TRBJ2-5; D not resolved. The germline V and J ends were trimmed by 8 bases and 4 bases, with 5 bases remaining between them. The germline gives CDR1 SNHLY, CDR2 FYNNEI. This CDR3 is 10 amino acids long.

Notes on this clone: A much larger clone sits a single nucleotide away, making a read error possible. The chain recombines TRBV5-4 with TRBJ1-5, with TRBD1 matching 10 bases. Germline CDR1 SGHNT, CDR2 YYREEE (reference sequence). The CDR3 runs to 16 residues. In DNA form, the CDR3 reads TGTGCCAGCAGCTGGTTCGGACAGGGGGAGAATCAGCCCCCGCATTTT. Encoded protein: CASSWFGQGENQPPHF.

The chain joins TRBV9 to TRBJ2-5; the D gene is possibly TRBD2 (5 bases). Germline V gene lookup returns CDR1 SGDLS and CDR2 YYNGEE. With 4 bases removed from V and 5 bases from J, the gap between germline ends came to 21 bases. The CDR3 is made up of 16 amino acids. In DNA, the CDR3 is TGTGCCAGCAGCCCCAGGTGGGGAGAAGGACGCGAGACCCAGTACTTC. This sequence encodes CASSPRWGEGRETQYF. Using reference TRBV9 and TRBJ2-5 for the parts outside the CDR3, the full variable domain is DSGVTQTPKHLITATGQRVTLRCSPRSGDLSVYWYQQSLDQGLQFLIQYYNGEERAKGNILERFSAQQFPDLHSELNLSSLELGDSALYFCASSPRWGEGRETQYFGPGTRLLVL.

The chain recombines TRBV7-9 with TRBJ2-2, with D perhaps given as TRBD1 or TRBD2 (5 bases each). The CDR3 spans 15 residues. Germline CDR1 reads SEHNR; CDR2 reads FQNEAQ (reference sequence). V was pared by 11 bases and J by 1 base, with 17 bases between. CDR3 DNA: TGTGCCGTAAGGGGACCGACGGTGAACACCGGGGAGCTGTTTTTT. Translated, it gives CAVRGPTVNTGELFF.

The V call is TRBV9, the J call TRBJ2-5; 10 nucleotides agree with TRBD2. The CDR3 runs to 16 residues. V gave up 7 bases and J gave up 5 bases; unmatched junction bases: 14. Germline values: CDR1 SGDLS, CDR2 YYNGEE. CDR3 DNA sequence: TGTGCCAGCTCGGCTAGCGGGAGTGTCGAGTGGGAGACCCAGTACTTC. As protein: CASSASGSVEWETQYF. Drawing the rest from reference TRBV9 and TRBJ2-5, the complete variable domain is DSGVTQTPKHLITATGQRVTLRCSPRSGDLSVYWYQQSLDQGLQFLIQYYNGEERAKGNILERFSAQQFPDLHSELNLSSLELGDSALYFCASSASGSVEWETQYFGPGTRLLVL.

The J gene is TRBJ2-7, the V gene TRBV5-4; tentatively, D is TRBD1 (6 bases). Germline CDR1 SGHNT, CDR2 YYREEE (reference sequence). The CDR3 covers 15 residues. The ends were cut back, 4 bases at V and 5 bases at J, with 19 bases in the middle. The CDR3 protein is CASSPRGQGAHEQYF. For the CDR3, the DNA is TGTGCCAGCAGCCCCAGGGGCCAGGGAGCCCACGAGCAGTACTTC.

The chain couples TRBV30 to TRBJ1-1; no reliable D call. V lost 3 bases and J lost 1, with 9 bases in between. CDR1 is GTSNPN, CDR2 SVGIG, per germline (reference sequence). This CDR3 spans 13 amino acids. CDR3 sequence (DNA): TGTGCCTGGAGCTGGCAGGAGAACACTGAAGCTTTCTTT. Translating gives CAWSWQENTEAFF.

The rearrangement uses TRBV5-1 and TRBJ1-3, with D unresolved. Trimming took off 0 bases at V and 2 bases at J, with 12 bases between the two ends. The CDR3 covers 16 residues. Germline CDR1 and CDR2: SGHRS and YFSETQ. CDR3 nucleotide sequence: TGCGCCAGCAGCTTGGGGGCATTGGGAGCTGGAAACACCATATATTTT. Its translation is CASSLGALGAGNTIYF.